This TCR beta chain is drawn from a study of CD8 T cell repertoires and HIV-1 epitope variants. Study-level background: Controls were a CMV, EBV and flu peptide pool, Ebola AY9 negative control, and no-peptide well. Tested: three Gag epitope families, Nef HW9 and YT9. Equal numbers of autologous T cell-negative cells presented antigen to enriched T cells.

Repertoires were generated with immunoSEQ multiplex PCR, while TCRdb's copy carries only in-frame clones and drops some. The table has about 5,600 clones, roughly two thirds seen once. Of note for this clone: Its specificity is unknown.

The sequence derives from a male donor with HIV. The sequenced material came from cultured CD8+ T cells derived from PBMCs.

The CDR3 here is CAISESTGSTEAFF. The CDR3 bases are TGTGCCATCAGTGAGTCGACAGGGTCAACTGAAGCTTTCTTT. The chain carries TRBV10-3 and TRBJ1-1; 7 bases align to TRBD1. The germline V gene encodes CDR1 ENHRY and CDR2 SYGVKD. Trimming at V came to 0 bases and at J to 5 bases, leaving 3 bases not matched to a gene. CDR3 length equals 14 residues.